Listed below are T cell receptor beta chains from one sample, sequenced in a study of molecular identifiers for immune sequencing clone quantification. TCRdb passed the PCR reads through MiXCR, listing each CDR3 protein once. The data hold over 55,000 distinct CDR3 sequences, with 15% to 20% observed a single time. The sequencing sample was made of naive CD8+ T cells from blood, with Jurkat cell RNA spiked in. The receptors derive from a human donor in good health. Some libraries in this study had Jurkat cell RNA spiked in. The CDR3 runs from the conserved cysteine through the conserved F or W. The D gene is left open where the match is weak. Not every row has a clone size; where given, it reads once, few, many or a size class.

CDR3 | DNA | V | size | length | J | D
CASSSTLFEDEQYF | TGTGCCAGCAGCTCGACCCTCTTTGAGGACGAGCAGTACTTC | TRBV7-2 | many | 14 | TRBJ2-7 | -
CASSIVSGRPDTQYF | TGTGCCAGCAGTATCGTTAGCGGGAGACCAGATACGCAGTATTTT | TRBV27 | many | 15 | TRBJ2-3 | TRBD2
CASCSGTESQGTQYF | TGTGCCAGCTGTAGCGGGACAGAATCACAAGGGACCCAGTACTTC | TRBV5-6 | - | 15 | TRBJ2-5 | -
CASSLYGRVAATYEQYF | TGCGCCAGCAGCTTGTATGGTCGGGTAGCGGCAACCTACGAGCAGTACTTC | TRBV5-1 | many | 17 | TRBJ2-7 | -
CASSHVGGSQETQYF | TGCGCCAGCAGCCACGTAGGGGGCAGTCAAGAGACCCAGTACTTC | TRBV4-1 | many | 15 | TRBJ2-5 | TRBD1
CATSDLGGQGTDTQYF | TGTGCCACCAGTGATTTGGGGGGGCAGGGCACAGATACGCAGTATTTT | TRBV24-1 | many | 16 | TRBJ2-3 | -
CASSPYEQYF | TGTGCCAGCAGCCCGTACGAGCAGTACTTC | TRBV28 | many | 10 | TRBJ2-7 | -
CASKGAEAFF | TGTGCCAGCAAGGGGGCTGAAGCTTTCTTT | TRBV12-3/TRBV12-4 | few | 10 | TRBJ1-1 | -
CASSPSGRTDTQYF | TGTGCCAGCAGCCCTAGCGGGAGGACAGATACGCAGTATTTT | TRBV7-9 | many | 14 | TRBJ2-3 | TRBD2
CASSLMDLSNQPQHF | TGTGCCAGCAGTTTAATGGACCTTAGCAATCAGCCCCAGCATTTT | TRBV28 | many | 15 | TRBJ1-5 | -
CATSPDGQSTDTQYF | TGTGCCACCAGCCCAGATGGGCAGTCCACAGATACGCAGTATTTT | TRBV15 | many | 15 | TRBJ2-3 | -
CASSSSGGGETQYF | TGTGCCAGCAGTTCGTCAGGGGGAGGAGAGACCCAGTACTTC | TRBV28 | many | 14 | TRBJ2-5 | -
CATSDLTQGPEQFF | TGTGCCACCAGTGATTTGACCCAGGGTCCTGAGCAGTTCTTC | TRBV24-1 | many | 14 | TRBJ2-1 | -
CASRSPETQYF | TGTGCCAGCAGGTCCCCAGAGACCCAGTACTTC | TRBV7-8 | many | 11 | TRBJ2-5 | -
CASSPRDGQIEQYF | TGTGCCAGTAGTCCCCGGGACGGCCAAATCGAACAGTACTTC | TRBV19 | many | 14 | TRBJ2-7 | -
CASSLGTSGSVDTQYF | TGCGCCAGCAGCCTAGGGACTAGCGGGAGCGTAGATACGCAGTATTTT | TRBV4-3 | many | 16 | TRBJ2-3 | TRBD2